This T cell receptor (beta chain) derives from a study of T cell repertoires in cytomegalovirus infection. As for the study in general: CMV epitopes used comprised recently identified HLA-C-restricted ones and well-studied HLA-B-restricted ones. Evidence of both CMV infection and a matching HLA type came from public TCR beta signatures. Study findings and constraints: Cumulated frequencies of public TCR beta families served to identify carriers of CMV plus the relevant HLA. HLA-C-restricted CMV clonotypes gave the most frequent clonotype in two of eight donors.

TCRdb used MiXCR to reprocess the reads, holding one entry per CDR3 protein. Of about 770,000 distinct CDR3 sequences listed, roughly 28% are singletons. CDR3 length equals 11 residues. The V gene's germline CDR1 is ENHRY and CDR2 SYGVKD. The V gene lost 0 bases and the J gene lost 13 bases, with 7 bases spanning the gap. Of note for this clonotype: The antigen is not known.

This receptor was identified in a human donor in good health (CMV status not recorded). Some clones in this sample may be carry-over from other donors' samples. The sample here was cultured CD8+ T cells from PBMCs, taken from culture after CMV antigen stimulation. J is TRBJ1-5 and V is TRBV10-3; no clear D. The CDR3 here is CAISESRPQHF. The DNA for the CDR3 is TGTGCCATCAGTGAGTCGAGACCACAGCATTTT.